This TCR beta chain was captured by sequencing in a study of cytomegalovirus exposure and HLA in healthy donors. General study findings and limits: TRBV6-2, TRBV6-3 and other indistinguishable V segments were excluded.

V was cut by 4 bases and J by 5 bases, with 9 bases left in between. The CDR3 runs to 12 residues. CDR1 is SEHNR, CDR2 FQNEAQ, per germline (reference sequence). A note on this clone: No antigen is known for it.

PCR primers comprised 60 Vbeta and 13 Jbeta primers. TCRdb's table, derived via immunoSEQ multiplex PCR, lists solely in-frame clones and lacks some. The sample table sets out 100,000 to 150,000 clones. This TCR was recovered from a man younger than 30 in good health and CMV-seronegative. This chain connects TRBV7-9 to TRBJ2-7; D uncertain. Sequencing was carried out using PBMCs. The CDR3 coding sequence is TGTGCCAGCAGCTCCGACAAACACGAGCAGTACTTC. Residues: CASSSDKHEQYF.